The 21 T cell receptor beta chains below all came from one sample that was sequenced in a study of blood T cell repertoires in COVID-19. Profiling relied on immunoSEQ multiplex PCR, and the TCRdb table lists in-frame clones only, not all of them. The data contain roughly 53,000 clones, over 75% of them singletons. Sequencing input: peripheral blood. These receptors originate from a woman in her 40s with active COVID-19.

The chain combines TRBV6-2 or TRBV6-3 with TRBJ2-7; 10 nucleotides line up with TRBD1. CDR3 length equals 16 residues. After removal of 4 bases from V and 4 bases from J, the junction contained 10 bases not matched to a gene. Per germline, CDR1 MNHEY and CDR2 SVGEGT. CDR3 sequence reads: CASSSRTGTGEYEQYF. The DNA for the CDR3 is TGTGCCAGCAGTTCCCGCACCGGGACAGGGGAGTACGAGCAGTACTTC.

The genes are TRBV11-3 and TRBJ2-5; the match to TRBD1 covers 7 bases. This CDR3 has 14 residues. The germline gives CDR1 SGHNT, CDR2 YENEEA. After removal of 5 bases from V and 8 bases from J, the junction contained 11 bases not matched to a gene. The CDR3 sequence: CASSEGQVFDTQYF. CDR3 DNA sequence: TGTGCCAGCAGCGAAGGACAGGTTTTTGATACCCAGTACTTC. The whole variable domain, remainder taken from reference TRBV11-3 and TRBJ2-5, is EAGVVQSPRYKIIEKKQPVAFWCNPISGHNTLYWYLQNLGQGPELLIRYENEEAVDDSQLPKDRFSAERLKGVDSTLKIQPAELGDSAVYLCASSEGQVFDTQYFGPGTRLLVL.

The chain employs TRBV7-9 and TRBJ1-1, with 9 nucleotides matching TRBD1. Trimming took 0 bases from V and 0 from J; bases not matched to a gene: 5. The CDR3 spans 17 residues. Germline V CDR1 and CDR2: SEHNR, FQNEAQ (reference sequence). CDR3 loop: CASSLARTGEVNTEAFF. CDR3 sequence (DNA): TGTGCCAGCAGCTTAGCCCGGACAGGGGAAGTGAACACTGAAGCTTTCTTT.

This chain connects TRBV4-2 to TRBJ2-1; 7 nucleotides agree with TRBD2. Germline V gives CDR1 LGHNA, CDR2 YNFKEQ. The J segment lost 6 bases and the V segment lost 4 bases, leaving 6 bases of the junction unmatched. The CDR3 loop spans 14 amino acids. CDR3 in amino acids: CASSPGLTGNEQFF. The CDR3 DNA follows: TGTGCCAGCAGCCCGGGACTAACAGGCAATGAGCAGTTCTTC.

The chain joins TRBV6-5 to TRBJ2-3; 8 nucleotides line up with TRBD2. CDR1 is MNHEY and CDR2 is SVGAGI in the germline V gene. CDR3 length: 15 residues. V lost 7 bases, J lost 1 base, and 7 bases stayed unmatched. CDR3 residues: CASNNGGAGTDTQYF. In nucleotides, the CDR3 is TGTGCCAGCAATAACGGGGGGGCGGGCACAGATACGCAGTATTTT.

V and J are TRBV3-1 (or the pseudogene TRBV3-2) and TRBJ2-3, with D tentatively TRBD2 (7 bases). The CDR3 has 18 residues. V lost 2 bases and J lost 0, with 18 bases in between. Germline values: CDR1 LGHDT, CDR2 YNNKEL (reference sequence). The CDR3 DNA sequence: TGTGCCAGCAGCCAATCCACTATCGGGGGGCCTAGCACAGATACGCAGTATTTT. Its protein is CASSQSTIGGPSTDTQYF.

The chain has TRBV30 and TRBJ1-2, with TRBD1 identical over 9 bases. In germline, CDR1 is GTSNPN, CDR2 SVGIG (reference sequence). The V gene end was trimmed by 2 bases and the J gene end by 4 bases; junction bases not matched to a gene: 11. The CDR3 is 16 residues long. This CDR3 is CAWSRTGARIPYGYTF. DNA for the CDR3: TGTGCCTGGAGTCGGACAGGGGCCAGGATTCCCTATGGCTACACCTTC.

This clone was detected a few times. CDR3 sequence (DNA): TGCGCCAGCAGCCAATACAGGGGGCAGCCCCAGCATTTT. Its translation is CASSQYRGQPQHF. J is TRBJ1-5 and V is TRBV4-1; TRBD1 matches 8 bases. This CDR3 contains 13 residues. Germline V lookup: CDR1 MGHRA, CDR2 YSYEKL. V shed 2 bases and J 7 bases; nucleotides not matched to a gene: 1.

V gene TRBV3-1 (or the pseudogene TRBV3-2) combines with J gene TRBJ2-5; no definite D call. The CDR3 spans 15 residues. Germline values: CDR1 LGHDT, CDR2 YNNKEL (reference sequence). Between the trimmed V and J ends, which lost 0 bases and 4 bases, there was a span of 12 bases. The CDR3 region is CASSQDNKVRETQYF. The CDR3 nucleotides read TGTGCCAGCAGCCAAGATAACAAAGTTCGAGAGACCCAGTACTTC.

The V call is TRBV5-5, the J call TRBJ1-4, with D possibly TRBD1 on 5 matching bases. Germline values: CDR1 SGHKS, CDR2 YYEKEE (reference sequence). V shed 1 base and J shed 5 bases, with 9 bases lying between them. This CDR3 is built from 14 residues. Written as DNA, the CDR3 is TGTGCCAGCAGCTTGATGACAGTCAATGAAAAACTGTTTTTT. Encoded protein: CASSLMTVNEKLFF.

The CDR3 sequence: CASSLTVEQFF. The CDR3 coding sequence is TGTGCCAGCAGCTTGACGGTTGAGCAGTTCTTC. The chain employs TRBV5-6 and TRBJ2-1; D is ambiguous. The V end lost 1 base, the J end lost 9 bases, and 5 bases lay between the germline ends. CDR3 size: 11 residues. From germline, CDR1 is SGHDT and CDR2 YYEEEE.

This clone was picked up one time. This chain joins TRBV27 and TRBJ2-1; TRBD2 agrees at 8 bases. There are 12 residues in the CDR3. V was pared by 2 bases and J by 14 bases, with 5 bases of the junction left unmatched. Germline V CDR1 and CDR2: MNHEY, SMNVEV (reference sequence). CDR3 nucleotides: TGTGCCAGCAGTTTACCGGGAGGGGGGGAGTTCTTC. Amino acids: CASSLPGGGEFF.

V is TRBV7-3 and J is TRBJ2-2; 9 bases agree with TRBD1. The CDR3 totals 14 residues. Per the germline V gene, CDR1 is SGHTA and CDR2 is FQGTGA. The junction had 6 bases not matched to a gene; V was cut back by 6 bases and J by 7 bases. In nucleotides, the CDR3 is TGTGCCAGCAGACAGGGACAGGGAGACGGGGAGCTGTTTTTT. Translated: CASRQGQGDGELFF.

This clone turned up a few times. This sequence joins TRBV7-3 and TRBJ1-1; no definite D call. CDR1 and CDR2 (germline): SGHTA, FQGTGA. The ends were cut back, 0 bases at V and 5 bases at J, with 7 bases in the middle. The CDR3 has 13 amino acids. The CDR3 sequence: CASSLTEGTEAFF. In DNA, the CDR3 is TGTGCCAGCAGCTTAACTGAGGGTACTGAAGCTTTCTTT.

V gene TRBV5-4 combines with J gene TRBJ1-6; 7 bases line up with TRBD1. Germline assignment: CDR1 SGHNT and CDR2 YYREEE (reference sequence). V lost 2 bases, J lost 0 bases, and 2 bases stayed unmatched. The CDR3 has 16 residues. Here the CDR3 DNA reads TGTGCCAGCAGCTTACAGGGGAGCTCCTATAATTCACCCCTCCACTTT. Encoded protein: CASSLQGSSYNSPLHF.

The rearrangement uses TRBV6-5 and TRBJ1-3; no reliable D call. The CDR3 has 15 residues. Germline CDR1 is MNHEY and CDR2 is SVGAGI. V shed 6 bases and J shed 0 bases, with 12 bases lying between them. The CDR3 loop reads CASRPEGSSGNTIYF. The CDR3 nucleotides read TGTGCCAGCAGGCCGGAGGGTAGCTCTGGAAACACCATATATTTT.

The V and J genes are TRBV5-1 and TRBJ2-1, with TRBD2 matching 13 bases. Germline CDR1 is SGHRS and CDR2 is YFSETQ. J lost 2 bases, V lost 3 bases, and 2 bases had no gene match. CDR3 size: 16 residues. The CDR3 bases are TGCGCCAGCAGCTCCACTAGCGGGGGGGCCTACAATGAGCAGTTCTTC. Amino acids: CASSSTSGGAYNEQFF.

The rearrangement links TRBV30 to TRBJ2-3, with D perhaps matching TRBD1 (6 bases). Germline lookup yields CDR1 GTSNPN and CDR2 SVGIG (reference sequence). Trimming cost V 7 bases and J 1 base, with 33 bases left between them. The CDR3 consists of 20 residues. Here the CDR3 DNA reads TGTGCCTCATACCCTAGGGTCCAGGGGCCGTGCGAGACCCGCACAGATACGCAGTATTTT. This translates into CASYPRVQGPCETRTDTQYF.

The chain employs TRBV11-2 and TRBJ1-2; 8 nucleotides agree with TRBD1. The CDR3 extends over 14 amino acids. The V segment lost 3 bases and the J segment 4 bases; nucleotides outside the gene matches: 4. Per the germline V gene, CDR1 is SGHAT and CDR2 is FQNNGV. The CDR3 protein is CASSFGTGPYGYTF. As DNA, the CDR3 is TGTGCCAGCAGCTTCGGGACAGGACCCTATGGCTACACCTTC. The full variable domain, rest sourced from reference TRBV11-2 and TRBJ1-2, is EAGVAQSPRYKIIEKRQSVAFWCNPISGHATLYWYQQILGQGPKLLIQFQNNGVVDDSQLPKDRFSAERLKGVDSTLKIQPAKLEDSAVYLCASSFGTGPYGYTFGSGTRLTVV.

This clone was seen a handful of times. The chain recombines TRBV7-7 with TRBJ2-5, with D possibly TRBD1 on 6 matching bases. The CDR3 extends over 15 amino acids. V was shortened by 5 bases and J by 5 bases, with 18 bases between the two germline ends. Germline CDR1 and CDR2: SSHAT and FNYEAQ (reference sequence). CDR3 DNA sequence: TGTGCCAGCAGCCTGACCGGGACAACAACGGAGACCCAGTACTTC. Translated, it gives CASSLTGTTTETQYF.

The J gene is TRBJ1-2, the V gene TRBV4-3; the match to TRBD1 covers 8 bases. With 2 bases clipped from V and 8 bases from J, the junction kept 7 bases outside the gene matches. Germline V CDR1 and CDR2: LGHNA, YSLEER. The CDR3 has 14 amino acids. The CDR3 loop is CASSQTGGGWGYTF. The CDR3 bases are TGCGCCAGCAGCCAAACAGGGGGAGGATGGGGCTACACCTTC.